The sequence of this T cell receptor beta chain was determined in a study of blood T cell repertoires in COVID-19. In the study overall: T cells, B-cell-depleted T cells, or PBMCs provided the cDNA or gDNA that served as material.

The CDR3 covers 14 residues. Germline loops: CDR1 GTSNPN, CDR2 SVGIG (reference sequence). J gave up 6 bases and V 2 bases, and 6 bases lay outside the gene matches. Original processing methods: Reference gene primer amplification in the assay estimated nucleated cell counts. The assay was immunoSEQ multiplex PCR, and TCRdb's table has in-frame clones only and misses some. D and trimming come from the DNA, and the V and J calls and clone size come from that table. The sample yields 50,000 to 75,000 clones, about 76% seen once. The receptor comes from a human donor in a cohort sampled during active COVID-19. Sequenced material: peripheral blood. V usage is TRBV30 and J usage is TRBJ1-2; 10 bases agree with TRBD1. Here the CDR3 DNA reads TGTGCCTGGAGTCCGGGACAGGGGTTGGATGGCTACACCTTC. It translates to CAWSPGQGLDGYTF.